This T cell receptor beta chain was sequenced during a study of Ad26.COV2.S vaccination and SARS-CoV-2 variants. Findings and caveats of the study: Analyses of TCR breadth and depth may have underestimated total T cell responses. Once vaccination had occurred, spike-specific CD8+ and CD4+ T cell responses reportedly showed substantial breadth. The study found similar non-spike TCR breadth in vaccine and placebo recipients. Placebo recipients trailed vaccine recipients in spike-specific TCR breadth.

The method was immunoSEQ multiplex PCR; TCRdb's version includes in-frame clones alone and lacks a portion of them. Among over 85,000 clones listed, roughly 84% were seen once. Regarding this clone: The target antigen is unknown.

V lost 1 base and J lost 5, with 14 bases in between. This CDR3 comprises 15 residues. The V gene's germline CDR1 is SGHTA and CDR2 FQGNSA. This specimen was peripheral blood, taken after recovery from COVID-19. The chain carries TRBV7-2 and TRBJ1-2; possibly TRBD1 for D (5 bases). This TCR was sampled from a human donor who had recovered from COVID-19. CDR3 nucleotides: TGTGCCAGCAGCTTAGAGGTCCCCAGGGTTTATGGCTACACCTTC. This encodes CASSLEVPRVYGYTF.